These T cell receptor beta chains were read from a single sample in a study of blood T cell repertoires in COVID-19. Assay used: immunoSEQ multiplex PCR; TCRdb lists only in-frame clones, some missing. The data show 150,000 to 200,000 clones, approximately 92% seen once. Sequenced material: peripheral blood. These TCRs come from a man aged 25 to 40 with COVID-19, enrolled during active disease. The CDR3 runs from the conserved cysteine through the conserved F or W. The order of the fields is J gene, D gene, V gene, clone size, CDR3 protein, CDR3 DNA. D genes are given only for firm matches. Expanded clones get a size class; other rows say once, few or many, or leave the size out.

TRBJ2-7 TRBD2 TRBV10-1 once CASSSRTSGREPSYEQYF TGCGCCAGCAGTAGCAGGACTAGCGGGAGGGAACCATCCTACGAGCAGTACTTC
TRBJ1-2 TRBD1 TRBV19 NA CASEDRVDYGYTF TGTGCCAGTGAAGACAGGGTTGACTATGGCTACACCTTC
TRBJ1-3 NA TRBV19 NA CASSIGRASSGNTIYF TGTGCCAGTAGTATAGGCAGGGCGAGCTCTGGAAACACCATATATTTT
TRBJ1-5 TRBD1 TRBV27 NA CASSGSTGNQPQHF TGTGCCAGCAGCGGCTCGACAGGGAATCAGCCCCAGCATTTT
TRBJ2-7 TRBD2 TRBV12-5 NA CASGLGIAGGIYEQYF TGTGCTAGTGGTTTGGGTATAGCGGGGGGCATTTACGAGCAGTACTTC
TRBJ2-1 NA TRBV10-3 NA CAMSPGSGTGYGNEQFF TGTGCCATGAGTCCGGGATCTGGGACTGGATACGGGAATGAGCAGTTCTTC
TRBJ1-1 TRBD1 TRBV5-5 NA CASSLSPTGGTEAFF TGTGCCAGCAGCTTGTCCCCTACAGGGGGGACTGAAGCTTTCTTT
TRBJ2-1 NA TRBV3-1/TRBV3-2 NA CASTSLGGSYNEQFF TGTGCCAGCACCAGCCTCGGGGGCTCCTACAATGAGCAGTTCTTC
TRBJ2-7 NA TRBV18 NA CASSLADGHSYEQYF TGTGCCAGCTCACTCGCCGACGGACACTCATACGAGCAGTACTTC
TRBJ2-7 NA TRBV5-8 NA CASSARGEQYF TGTGCCAGCAGCGCCAGGGGCGAGCAGTACTTC
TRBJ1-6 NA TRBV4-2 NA CASSQEAGAYNSPLHF TGTGCCAGCAGCCAAGAGGCGGGGGCATATAATTCACCCCTCCACTTT
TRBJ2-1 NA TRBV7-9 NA CASSLAGLADNEQFF TGTGCCAGCAGCTTAGCTGGTCTAGCCGACAATGAGCAGTTCTTC
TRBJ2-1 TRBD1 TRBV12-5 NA CASGLVTTGAGEQFF TGTGCTAGTGGTTTGGTAACGACAGGGGCAGGGGAGCAGTTCTTC
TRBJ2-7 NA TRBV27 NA CASSPYGVGSAGEQYF TGTGCCAGCAGTCCCTACGGTGTCGGGAGTGCAGGAGAGCAGTACTTC
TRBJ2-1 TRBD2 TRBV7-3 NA CASSPPGGGPSSSYNEQFF TGTGCCAGCAGCCCCCCTGGCGGGGGGCCATCGAGCTCCTACAATGAGCAGTTCTTC
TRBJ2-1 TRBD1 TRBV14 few CASSQEWDRGPYNEQFF TGTGCCAGCAGCCAAGAGTGGGACAGGGGTCCCTACAATGAGCAGTTCTTC
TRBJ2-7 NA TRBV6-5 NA CASSYSAGYEQYF TGTGCCAGCAGTTACTCAGCCGGCTACGAGCAGTACTTC
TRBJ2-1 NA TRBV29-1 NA CSVEEAPYNEQFF TGCAGCGTTGAAGAGGCACCTTACAATGAGCAGTTCTTC
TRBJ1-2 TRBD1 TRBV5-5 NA CASSFRGDSTNYGYTF TGTGCCAGCAGCTTCCGAGGGGACAGTACGAACTATGGCTACACCTTC
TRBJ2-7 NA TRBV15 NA CATSSLGGYEQYF TGTGCCACCAGCTCATTAGGAGGGTACGAGCAGTACTTC
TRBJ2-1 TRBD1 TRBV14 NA CASSRDRYNEQFF TGTGCCAGCTCCCGGGACAGGTACAATGAGCAGTTCTTC
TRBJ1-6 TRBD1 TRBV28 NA CASSRRTGANSPLHF TGTGCCAGCAGCCGTCGGACAGGGGCCAATTCACCCCTCCACTTT
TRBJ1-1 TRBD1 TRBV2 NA CASSDQLDRDTEAFF TGTGCCAGCAGTGATCAACTGGACAGGGACACTGAAGCTTTCTTT
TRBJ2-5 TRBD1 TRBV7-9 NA CASSLSGRGYGETQYF TGTGCCAGCAGCTTAAGTGGCAGGGGGTACGGGGAGACCCAGTACTTC
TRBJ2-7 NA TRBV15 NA CATSRGGGPAYEQYF TGTGCCACCAGCAGAGGAGGGGGACCAGCCTACGAGCAGTACTTC
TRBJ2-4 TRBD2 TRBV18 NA CASSDPGGPNIQYF TGTGCCAGCTCAGACCCGGGGGGGCCAAACATTCAGTACTTC
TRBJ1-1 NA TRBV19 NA CASSKRQLTQGTEAFF TGTGCCAGTAGTAAACGACAGCTAACTCAGGGGACTGAAGCTTTCTTT
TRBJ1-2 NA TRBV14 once CASSQFTGYGYTF TGTGCCAGCAGCCAATTCACAGGGTACGGCTACACCTTC
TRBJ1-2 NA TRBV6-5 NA CASSYSGPINYGYTF TGTGCCAGCAGTTACTCGGGGCCCATCAACTATGGCTACACCTTC
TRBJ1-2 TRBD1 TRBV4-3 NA CASSQGDSYGYTF TGCGCCAGCAGCCAAGGGGACAGCTATGGCTACACCTTC
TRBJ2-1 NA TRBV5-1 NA CASSQGPYNEQFF TGCGCCAGCAGTCAGGGCCCCTACAATGAGCAGTTCTTC
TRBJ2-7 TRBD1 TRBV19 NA CASSDTGTGAYEQYF TGTGCCAGTAGCGATACCGGGACAGGGGCCTACGAGCAGTACTTC
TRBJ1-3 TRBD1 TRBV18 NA CASSQRGQTSDTIYF TGTGCCAGCTCCCAAAGGGGGCAGACATCGGACACCATATATTTT
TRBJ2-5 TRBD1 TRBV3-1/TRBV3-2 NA CASSPQGASKTQYF TGTGCCAGCAGCCCACAGGGGGCTTCGAAGACCCAGTACTTC
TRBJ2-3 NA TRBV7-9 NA CASSLDRGSDTQYF TGTGCCAGCAGCTTAGATCGGGGATCAGATACGCAGTATTTT
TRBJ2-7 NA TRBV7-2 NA CASSLARSEQYF TGTGCCAGCAGCTTAGCGAGAAGTGAGCAGTACTTC
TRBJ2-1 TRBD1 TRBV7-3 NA CASSPRQGINEQFF TGTGCCAGCAGTCCCAGACAGGGGATCAATGAGCAGTTCTTC
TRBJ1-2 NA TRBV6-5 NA CASTDGGYYGYTF TGTGCCAGCACCGACGGGGGGTACTATGGCTACACCTTC
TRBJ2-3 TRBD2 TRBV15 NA CATSRDSGGSTDTQYF TGTGCCACCAGCAGGGATAGCGGGGGGAGCACAGATACGCAGTATTTT
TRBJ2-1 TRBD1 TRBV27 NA CASSSRTGVNEQFF TGTGCCAGCAGTTCTCGGACAGGGGTCAATGAGCAGTTCTTC
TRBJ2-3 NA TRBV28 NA CASSLTDTQYF TGTGCCAGCAGTCTAACAGATACGCAGTATTTT
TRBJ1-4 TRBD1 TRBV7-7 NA CASSPGDRRFEKLFF TGTGCCAGCAGCCCCGGGGACAGACGTTTTGAAAAACTGTTTTTT
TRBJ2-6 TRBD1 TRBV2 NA CASSLQGVASSGANVLTF TGTGCCAGCAGCCTACAGGGGGTGGCCTCCTCTGGGGCCAACGTCCTGACTTTC
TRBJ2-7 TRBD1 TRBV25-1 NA CASSTRTGSYEQYF TGTGCCAGCAGTACTCGGACAGGGTCCTACGAGCAGTACTTC
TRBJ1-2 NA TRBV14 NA CASSQGQKFGYTF TGTGCCAGCAGCCAAGGACAGAAATTTGGCTACACCTTC
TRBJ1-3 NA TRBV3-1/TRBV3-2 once CASSPKQGNGNTIYF TGTGCCAGCAGCCCGAAGCAGGGTAACGGAAACACCATATATTTT
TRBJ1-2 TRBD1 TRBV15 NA CATSPRQGSSVGTF TGTGCCACCAGCCCTAGACAGGGTAGTTCGGTTGGCACCTTC
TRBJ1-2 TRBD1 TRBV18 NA CASSSGQGYPIYGYTF TGTGCCAGCTCTTCCGGACAGGGTTACCCGATCTATGGCTACACCTTC
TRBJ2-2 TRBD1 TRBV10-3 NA CAISERQGVDTGELFF TGTGCCATCAGTGAGCGACAGGGAGTCGACACCGGGGAGCTGTTTTTT
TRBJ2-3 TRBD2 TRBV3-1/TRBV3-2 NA CASSRRPRLAYPKRGADTQYF TGTGCCAGCAGTCGACGTCCGCGACTAGCGTACCCCAAGAGAGGGGCAGATACGCAGTATTTT
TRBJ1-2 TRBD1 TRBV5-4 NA CASSPVYSSGTGGGKNGYTF TGTGCCAGCAGCCCGGTTTATTCAAGTGGGACAGGGGGCGGGAAGAATGGCTACACCTTC